In its sample, the clone carrying this T cell receptor beta chain was seen once. Data came from immunoSEQ multiplex PCR; TCRdb stores just in-frame clones and leaves some out. The sample shows some 170,000 clones, approximately 86% of them seen only once. The data derive from a study of cytomegalovirus exposure and HLA in healthy donors. The V end was cut by 5 bases, the J end by 0 bases, with 14 bases between. This CDR3 spans 16 amino acids. In germline, CDR1 is LNHDA, CDR2 SQIVND (reference sequence). The origin of this receptor is a man aged 18 to 35 in good health and CMV-seropositive. Sequencing was carried out using PBMCs. The gene calls are TRBV19 and TRBJ1-3, with D unclear. DNA for the CDR3: TGTGCCAGTAGTGGTACAGCTACCTTCTCTGGAAACACCATATATTTT. Translated: CASSGTATFSGNTIYF. Combining the CDR3 with reference TRBV19 and TRBJ1-3 gives the whole variable domain DGGITQSPKYLFRKEGQNVTLSCEQNLNHDAMYWYRQDPGQGLRLIYYSQIVNDFQKGDIAEGYSVSREKKESFPLTVTSAQKNPTAFYLCASSGTATFSGNTIYFGEGSWLTVV.